This TCR beta chain was captured in a study of T cells in Graves' hyperthyroidism and ophthalmopathy (dated by TCRdb to the late 2010s). Context from the whole study: Peripheral blood was collected at initial diagnosis, before any treatment. A discovery cohort of 95 to 100 patients, 43 with Graves' ophthalmopathy and 55 to 60 with stable Graves' hyperthyroidism, was used to find distinguishing TCR V-J signatures. Prospective prediction of ophthalmopathy was tested in an independent validation cohort of approximately 19 hyperthyroidism patients and roughly 16 patients who later progressed to ophthalmopathy. The roughly 100 discovery patients were randomly divided into training and test sets at a 7:3 ratio. In addition, the study compared T-cell repertoires in thyroid tissue and in blood from over 5 Graves' hyperthyroidism patients. After sampling, hyperthyroidism patients received methimazole starting at 30 mg daily, and ophthalmopathy patients received high-dose intravenous methylprednisolone. The paper describes TCR Vbeta CDR3 sequencing of 120 to 150 peripheral blood samples, made up of 43 ophthalmopathy patients, around 73 hyperthyroidism patients and some 17 progressor patients.

Amplification of TCR beta CDR3 regions was carried out from RNA transcripts. The TCR CDR3 was subjected to a first round of RT-PCR using the HTBI primer set and the Qiagen OneStep RT-PCR kit. A second multiplex PCR round built the libraries, followed by size selection and purification. Libraries were sequenced paired-end with 100 bp reads on an Illumina HiSeq2000. Turning to the authors' computational methods: SOAPnuke was used to process the raw data, removing reads that contained adapters or uncalled bases, had a mean Phred below 15, or lacked an exact match to the constant primer or identifier. High-quality paired reads were merged with COPE v1.2.5, and unique nucleotide sequences were defined as clonotypes. MiTCR v1.1 was used to align clonotypes to the IMGT TRBV, TRBD and TRBJ reference segments. Only V-J combinations with frequency above 0.0001, covering 98% to 99.2% of repertoires, were analysed. A TCS score was defined as the ratio of F50 (clonal expansion) to E x V (chaos), with BLOSUM62-based TCRdist applied between CDR3 peptides within each V-J. Welch's t-statistics and random forest reduced just over 500 V-J features to 13, which were used in a naive Bayes classifier (R e1071). The public reads were quality trimmed at Q25 with fastp and then assembled into clones with MiXCR by TCRdb, keeping productive beta chains. Every distinct CDR3 protein forms one entry, paired with its most common genes and DNA. It is TCRdb's table, rather than the study itself, that gives the V and J calls and clone size. The sample table holds roughly 580,000 distinct CDR3 sequences, of which 11% to 15% were seen once. The top ten hold 4.5% to 6% of the sample.

The hyperthyroidism patients were between 18 and 65 years old and newly diagnosed, with a disease duration of less than 2 months. The study excluded patients with uncontrolled infections, other autoimmune diseases, pregnancy or lactation. Diagnoses were based on clinical symptoms, serum thyroxine and TRAb, thyroid ultrasound and orbital computed tomography. Blood from progressor patients was drawn when they were first diagnosed with hyperthyroidism, before any ophthalmopathy symptoms appeared. Ficoll-Paque density gradient centrifugation was used to isolate PBMCs from 8.5 to 10 ml of fresh peripheral blood. Progressor patients were initially diagnosed with Graves' hyperthyroidism and developed ophthalmopathy during follow-up. Trizol reagent was used to extract total RNA, and RNA quality was then checked on an Agilent 2100 Bioanalyzer. Taken from the germline V gene, the CDR1 and CDR2 loops are SGHRS and YFSETQ. The CDR3 covers 16 residues, taking in both the cysteine and the phenylalanine. Only the CDR3 DNA stays, 48 bases, in frame from base 1.

Paper-wide results and their limitations: During validation, the model predicted progression to ophthalmopathy a median of around six months ahead of onset, with more than 55% sensitivity and 72% to 80% specificity. In cross-validation, a model built on a 13 V-J signature told ophthalmopathy apart from stable hyperthyroidism with 87.88% sensitivity and roughly 83% specificity, and in testing the same model reached 80%/75%. No statistical method was used to set the sample size in advance, and investigators knew the group allocation. Most expanded thyroid clonotypes (frequency above 0.001) were also detected in blood, suggesting blood repertoires may reflect thyroid immune responses.

Regarding this clonotype: Its antigen has not been determined. This may be a read error: a much more frequent sequence differs by one nucleotide.

This sequence uses TRBV5-1 and TRBJ2-1; the D gene is possibly TRBD1, with 5 bases matching. The end of the DNA is better explained by TRBJ2-7, so the J call may be wrong. The receptor was derived from a woman aged 25 to 39 with Graves' hyperthyroidism that later progressed to Graves' ophthalmopathy. The sample comprised blood. The CDR3 protein sequence reads: CASSYQGDAGYNEQYF. The base sequence is TGCGCCAGCAGTTACCAGGGCGACGCCGGCTACAATGAGCAGTACTTC.